These 4 T cell receptor beta chains originate from one sample sequenced in a study of early T cells in non-severe SARS-CoV-2 infection. TCRdb reanalysed the 5' RACE reads using MiXCR and keeps one entry per CDR3 protein. The top ten hold 4.8% of the sample, which has tens of thousands of distinct CDR3 sequences, roughly 12% seen once. The sequenced material came from whole blood. These receptors were taken from an adult who was a healthcare worker with PCR-confirmed SARS-CoV-2 infection or an uninfected control (not recorded which).

The chain employs TRBV13 and TRBJ1-2; D unresolved. The CDR3 sequence is 17 residues long. CDR1 is PRHDT, CDR2 FYEKMQ, per germline (reference sequence). Trimming removed 2 bases at V and 2 bases at J, with 18 bases between. This CDR3 reads CASSLTGRMSPNYGYTF. The CDR3 DNA sequence: TGTGCCAGCAGCTTAACGGGCAGAATGTCCCCGAACTATGGCTACACCTTC.

CDR3 nucleotides: TGTGCCAGCAGTTTACTAACGCGCGAGCAGTACTTC. Translating it yields CASSLLTREQYF. The rearrangement links TRBV12-3 or TRBV12-4 to TRBJ2-7; D uncertain. The CDR3 is 12 amino acids. Trimming took 2 bases from V and 6 from J, leaving 8 bases between them.

This clonotype was counted between two and nine times. The chain joins TRBV9 to TRBJ2-2; D not certain. The CDR3 contains 16 residues. From germline, CDR1 is SGDLS and CDR2 YYNGEE. Trimming stripped 3 bases from V and 1 base from J, with 13 bases between. This CDR3 reads CASSAGSILNTGELFF. CDR3 in DNA: TGTGCCAGCAGCGCTGGGTCTATCCTGAACACCGGGGAGCTGTTTTTT.

This clonotype occurred many times. CDR3 nucleotides: TGTGCCAGCAGTACGCTCCGGGACACAACCTTCTATGGCTACACCTTC. It specifies CASSTLRDTTFYGYTF. This chain links TRBV6-2 or TRBV6-3 with TRBJ1-2; possible D gene TRBD1, 6 bases. The germline V and J ends were trimmed by 5 bases and 4 bases, with 20 bases remaining between them. The V gene's germline CDR1 is MNHEY and CDR2 SVGEGT. The length of the CDR3 is 16 residues.